This TCR beta chain was obtained from a study of blood T cell repertoires in COVID-19 (dated by TCRdb to about 2020). Broadly, across the study: Samples from collaborators originated in the United States, Italy and Spain and spanned both the acute and convalescent phases of COVID-19. The prospective study material was composed of cDNA or gDNA derived from T cells, B-cell-depleted T cells, or PBMCs. Deeply sampled blood TCRbeta repertoires from subjects exposed to, actively infected with, or recovered from COVID-19 were included in the dataset. A freely available public database, intended as a resource for researchers studying the immune response to SARS-CoV-2, is where the repertoires were released. Samples were obtained from the ongoing ImmuneRACE study (first 160 participants) and from some 1,200 subjects provided by 6 global collaborators. The sample metadata nearly always contained a de-identified subject ID, COVID-19 status, age in years and sex. HLA class I and class II types, where available, came from metadata supplied by the sample provider rather than from assay-based typing. Study-wide conclusions, independent of this receptor: How much clinical and demographic metadata was included differed by source and by participant, and the metadata was provided uncurated.

The immunoSEQ Assay, a bias-controlled multiplex PCR, was used to amplify TCRbeta CDR3 regions from genomic DNA. Turning to the authors' computational methods: Within the assay, amplification of reference gene primers was used to estimate how many nucleated cells each sample contained. To quantify the absolute abundance of each unique TCRbeta CDR3 rearrangement, sequence reads were collapsed and filtered. Productive Simpson clonality was computed per sample as the square root of Simpson's diversity index over productive rearrangements. What TCRdb holds here is the immuneACCESS table cut down to in-frame rearrangements. Part of the clones is not present; checked against another copy, under half of the missing clones reflect an unresolved V gene, and the others are unexplained. That table furnishes V, J and clone size, whereas the DNA furnished D and trimming. Within this sample are over 35,000 clones, with around 80% of them counted one time only. Of the sample, around 35% is held by the ten largest clones.

Each collaborating institution followed its own protocols to collect whole blood in K2EDTA tubes. For TCRbeta analysis, collaborators shipped samples in one of three forms: frozen whole blood, isolated PBMCs, or DNA extracted from either of those sample types. Details on this clone: Its specific antigen is unknown. Per-base qualities were not stored, and no clone one base away is much larger.

The source material was peripheral blood. The source is a man aged 60 to 69 with acute or convalescent COVID-19.

The DNA sequence is TGCGCCAGCGTGCTAACTAGCGGGAGTACGTATGAGCAGTTCTTC. Its translation is CASVLTSGSTYEQFF. The chain is encoded by TRBV5-1 joined to TRBJ2-1, with 11 middle bases fitting TRBD2. CDR1 and CDR2 are drawn from the germline V gene: SGHRS, YFSETQ. From the cysteine through the phenylalanine, the CDR3 covers 15 amino acids. Only the CDR3 region is kept as DNA, spanning 45 bases read in frame from base 1. The junction shows trimming of 7 bases on V and 8 bases on J, and the gene matches do not reach 11 bases of it.